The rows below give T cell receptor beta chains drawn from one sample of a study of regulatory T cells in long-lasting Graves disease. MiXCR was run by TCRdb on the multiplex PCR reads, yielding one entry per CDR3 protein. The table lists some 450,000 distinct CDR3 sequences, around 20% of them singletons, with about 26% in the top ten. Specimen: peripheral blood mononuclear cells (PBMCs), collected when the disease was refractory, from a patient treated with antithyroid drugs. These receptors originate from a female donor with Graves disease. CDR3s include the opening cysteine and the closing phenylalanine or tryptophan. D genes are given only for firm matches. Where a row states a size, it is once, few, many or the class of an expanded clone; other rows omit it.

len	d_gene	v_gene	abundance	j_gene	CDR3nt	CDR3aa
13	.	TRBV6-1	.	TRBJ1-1	TGTGCCAGCAGTGAACAAAACGGCGCTGAAGCTTTCTTT	CASSEQNGAEAFF
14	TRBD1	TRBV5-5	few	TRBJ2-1	TGTGCCAGCAGCAATTTGGGACAGGCGGAAGACCAGTTCTTC	CASSNLGQAEDQFF
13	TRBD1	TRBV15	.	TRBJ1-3	TGTGCCACCCGACAGGGGGCAGGGAACACCATATATTTT	CATRQGAGNTIYF
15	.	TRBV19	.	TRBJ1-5	TGTGCCAGTAGTAGATCCGGTTGGGGCAATCAGCCCCAGCATTTT	CASSRSGWGNQPQHF
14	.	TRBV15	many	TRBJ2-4	TGTGCCACCAGCAGAGACAGGGTTGACAACATTCAGTACTTC	CATSRDRVDNIQYF
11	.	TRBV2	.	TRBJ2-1	TGTGCCAGCATGGAGGGTCATGAGCAGTTCTTC	CASMEGHEQFF
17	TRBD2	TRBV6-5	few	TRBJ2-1	TGTGCCAGCAGTTACTCTGTACTAGCGGGAGTGAACAATGAGCAGTTCTTC	CASSYSVLAGVNNEQFF
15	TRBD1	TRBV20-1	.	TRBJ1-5	TGCAGTGCTAGAGAGTCAGGGGGCTTTGGGCAGCCCCAGCATTTT	CSARESGGFGQPQHF
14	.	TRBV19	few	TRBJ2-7	TGTGCCAGTAGTATCGGTCAGAGTTTTTACGAGCAGTACTTC	CASSIGQSFYEQYF
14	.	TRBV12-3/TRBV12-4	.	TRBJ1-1	TGTGCCAGCAGTTTAGCGGGGGTCCCCACTGAAGCTTTCTTT	CASSLAGVPTEAFF
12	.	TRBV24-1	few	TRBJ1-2	TGTGCCACCAGTGATGACTACTATGGCTACACCTTC	CATSDDYYGYTF
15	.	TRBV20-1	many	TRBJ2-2	TGCAGTGCTAGGGCTTATGAGGATAACACCGGGGAGCTGTTTTTT	CSARAYEDNTGELFF
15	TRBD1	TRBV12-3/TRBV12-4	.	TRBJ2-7	TGTGCCAGCAGCCCCGGCCCAGGGGGTCTGTACGAGCAGTACTTC	CASSPGPGGLYEQYF
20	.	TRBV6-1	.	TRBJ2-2	TGTGCCAGCAGTGAATCGCAAGGGTGGGCGGGACACGGCACCACCGGGGAGCTGTTTTTT	CASSESQGWAGHGTTGELFF
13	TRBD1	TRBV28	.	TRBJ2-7	TGTGCCAGTAAAACCGGGACAGCTTACGAGCAGTACTTC	CASKTGTAYEQYF
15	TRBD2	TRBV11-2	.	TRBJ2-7	TGTGCCAGCAGCCCCGGCGGCGGGAGATCCTACGGGCAGTACTTC	CASSPGGGRSYGQYF
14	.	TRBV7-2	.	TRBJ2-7	TGTGCCAGCAGCTTAGAAGTTTATCGGGGCGAGCAGTACTTC	CASSLEVYRGEQYF
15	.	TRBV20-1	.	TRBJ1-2	TGCAGTGCTAGAGACCCAGGGAGCAGTAGCTATGGCTACACCTTC	CSARDPGSSSYGYTF
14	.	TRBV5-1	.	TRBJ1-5	TGCGCCAGCAGCTTAGGACACCAGGATCAGCCCCAGCATTTT	CASSLGHQDQPQHF
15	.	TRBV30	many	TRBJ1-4	TGTGCCTGGAGTGTACAGGCCACAACTAATGAAAAACTGTTTTTT	CAWSVQATTNEKLFF
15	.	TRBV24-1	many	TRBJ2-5	TGTGCCACCAGTGATTTCAGGGGGGGCCAAGAGACCCAGTACTTC	CATSDFRGGQETQYF
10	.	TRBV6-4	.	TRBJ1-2	TGTGCCAGCAGAGAGTATGGCTACACCTTC	CASREYGYTF
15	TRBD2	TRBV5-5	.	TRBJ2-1	TGTGCCAGCAGCCCCGGGACTAGCGGGATGAATGAGCAGTTCTTC	CASSPGTSGMNEQFF
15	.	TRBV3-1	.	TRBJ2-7	TGTGCCAGCAGCGCTGCTAATAGGGGCTCCTACGAGCAGTACTTC	CASSAANRGSYEQYF
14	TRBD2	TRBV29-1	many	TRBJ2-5	TGCAGCGCACGTCTAGCGGGGCTACAAGAGACCCAGTACTTC	CSARLAGLQETQYF
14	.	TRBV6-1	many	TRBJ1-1	TGTGCCAGCATGCGGACACCTATGAACACTGAAGCTTTCTTT	CASMRTPMNTEAFF
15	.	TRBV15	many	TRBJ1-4	TGTGCCACCAGCAGAGTTGGCCTTATCGGTGAAAAACTGTTTTTT	CATSRVGLIGEKLFF
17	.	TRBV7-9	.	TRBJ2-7	TGTGCCAGCAGCTTAGCCCACAGGGTTGGCCCATCCTACGGGCAGTACTTC	CASSLAHRVGPSYGQYF
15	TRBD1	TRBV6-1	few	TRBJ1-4	TGTGCCAGCGTCTCAGGGGGCGCGGATAATGAAAAACTGTTTTTT	CASVSGGADNEKLFF